The subject of this entry is one T cell receptor (beta chain). Its antigen remains unidentified. The method was immunoSEQ multiplex PCR; TCRdb's version includes in-frame clones alone and lacks a portion of them. The sample shows 45,000 to 55,000 clones, 60% to 80% of them seen only once. This sample was taken from a study of T cells in localized non-small cell lung cancer. Points from the study as a whole: There was higher T cell clonality in uninvolved adjacent lung than in tumor, and it was highest there. It remains possible that heterogeneity exists, since only one tumor region was sequenced. The study detected a median 57 of the top 100 tumor clones in adjacent lung.

The germline V gene has CDR1 MNHEY and CDR2 SVGAGI. The ends were cut back, 0 bases at V and 8 bases at J, with 13 bases in the middle. This CDR3 is 15 amino acids long. This receptor was taken from a man aged 35 to 70 with stage I squamous cell lung carcinoma. This rearrangement joins TRBV6-5 to TRBJ1-4, with a weak D call TRBD1 (5 bases). The sequencing used peripheral blood, collected before any cancer treatment. CDR3 coding DNA: TGTGCCAGCAGTTACTCGATTGGGGGGTTGGAAAAACTGTTTTTT. It translates to CASSYSIGGLEKLFF.